The entry below gives a single TCR beta chain sequence along with its context. This entry comes from a study of blood T cells in healthy people across ages. Germline lookup yields CDR1 SEHNR and CDR2 FQNEAQ (reference sequence). With 1 base removed from V and 6 bases from J, the gap between germline ends came to 9 bases. This CDR3 is built from 13 residues. Together with a sample-barcoded 5' primer, a J-beta primer mix was included in a second PCR lasting roughly 6 to 12 cycles. TCRdb reprocessed the 5' RACE reads with MiXCR, giving one entry per CDR3 protein. The table includes about 510,000 distinct CDR3 sequences, about 25% detected once. The data were also submitted as part of a second study, on T cells of mothers and their children. That study adds: TCR recombination output is shaped by thymic selection similarly in related and unrelated pairs. Persistent microchimeric T cell clones were sought, and none were detected.

V gene TRBV7-9 combines with J gene TRBJ1-2; possibly TRBD1 for D (5 bases). This sequence was found in a boy younger than 10 in good health. Input material: blood. The CDR3 sequence: CASSLGSRDGYTF. The DNA for the CDR3 is TGTGCCAGCAGCTTAGGGTCCAGGGATGGCTACACCTTC.